A selection of T cell receptor beta chains follows, all from one sample in a study of T-cell memory formation after mild COVID-19. TCRdb analysed the 5' RACE reads with MiXCR anew, one entry per CDR3 protein. Of tens of thousands of distinct CDR3 sequences detected, around 15% appear once; the ten largest clones hold approximately 40%. The specimen sequenced was PBMCs or a T cell subset sorted from them (not recorded which). Every receptor here comes from a man in his late teens or twenties who had mild COVID-19 (a few samples of this study predate the infection). Cell type and time point are not known. CDR3s include the opening cysteine and the closing phenylalanine or tryptophan. D genes are given only for firm matches. Size is stated for part of the rows, as once, few or many counts, or as a class when the clone is expanded.

len,d_gene,j_gene,v_gene,abundance,CDR3nt,CDR3aa
17,TRBD2,TRBJ2-1,TRBV3-1,.,TGTGCCAGCAGCCAAGCGGCTAGCGGGGGAAAATACAATGAGCAGTTCTTC,CASSQAASGGKYNEQFF
15,TRBD2,TRBJ2-3,TRBV15,few,TGTGCCACCAGCCCACGGGACTATACCACAGATACGCAGTATTTT,CATSPRDYTTDTQYF
15,TRBD2,TRBJ2-3,TRBV20-1,.,TGCAGTGCTAGTGCTATAGCGGGTTATCTGGATACGCAGTATTTT,CSASAIAGYLDTQYF
11,.,TRBJ2-2,TRBV5-1,.,TGCGCCAGCACCTTCGGCGGGGAGCTGTTTTTT,CASTFGGELFF
12,.,TRBJ1-2,TRBV4-3,few,TGCGCCAGCAGCCAAGATTCCCATGGCTACACCTTC,CASSQDSHGYTF
15,.,TRBJ2-6,TRBV12-3/TRBV12-4,.,TGTGCCAGCACCCAGGGGGGGCTTGGGGCCAACGTCCTGACTTTC,CASTQGGLGANVLTF
13,.,TRBJ1-2,TRBV12-3/TRBV12-4,few,TGTGCCAGCAGCGACCAAGGGATCTATGGCTACACCTTC,CASSDQGIYGYTF
17,TRBD1,TRBJ1-5,TRBV4-1,few,TGCGCCAGCAGCGGGAAGGTAGGGGGCATAAGCAATCAGCCCCAGCATTTT,CASSGKVGGISNQPQHF
14,TRBD1,TRBJ1-4,TRBV12-3/TRBV12-4,few,TGTGCCAGCAGAACAGGGGTTGGGAATGAAAAACTGTTTTTT,CASRTGVGNEKLFF
16,TRBD1,TRBJ1-5,TRBV6-2/TRBV6-3,.,TGTGCCAGCAGTTACGCCGGGACAGGGCACAATCAGCCCCAGCATTTT,CASSYAGTGHNQPQHF
18,.,TRBJ2-3,TRBV4-3,.,TGCGCCAGCAGCCAACGGTACGCCGAAACTAAACCGACAGATACGCAGTATTTT,CASSQRYAETKPTDTQYF
13,.,TRBJ2-7,TRBV29-1,few,TGCAGCGTTGAAATAGTGGACCCCTACGAGCAGTACTTC,CSVEIVDPYEQYF
13,TRBD2,TRBJ2-1,TRBV20-1,.,TGCAGTGCTATAGCGGGGGGGTACAATGAGCAGTTCTTC,CSAIAGGYNEQFF
14,.,TRBJ2-3,TRBV5-1,few,TGCGCCAGCAGCCCAACTAGGATGTCAGATACGCAGTATTTT,CASSPTRMSDTQYF
16,TRBD1,TRBJ2-7,TRBV6-5,few,TGTGCCAGCAGTTACTCACCATGGGACAGCTCCTACGAGCAGTACTTC,CASSYSPWDSSYEQYF
14,.,TRBJ2-7,TRBV7-6,.,TGTGCCAGCAGCTTAAACCCGGGGTCCTACGAGCAGTACTTC,CASSLNPGSYEQYF
16,.,TRBJ1-1,TRBV4-3,.,TGCGCCAGCAGCCAAGGTCTGGGACGCCTGAACACTGAAGCTTTCTTT,CASSQGLGRLNTEAFF
14,.,TRBJ1-1,TRBV20-1,.,TGCAGTGCTCGGCGTATGGCGGGAAACACTGAAGCTTTCTTT,CSARRMAGNTEAFF
15,.,TRBJ1-5,TRBV7-9,.,TGTGCCAGCAGCCCTTCCGACAGAACCAATCAGCCCCAGCATTTT,CASSPSDRTNQPQHF
15,TRBD1,TRBJ1-2,TRBV19,few,TGTGCCAGTAGTGCGTCAGGGGGCCTCGGCTATGGCTACACCTTC,CASSASGGLGYGYTF
16,.,TRBJ2-3,TRBV12-3/TRBV12-4,few,TGTGCCAGCAGTATAGGGGGGGGACTTAGCACAGATACGCAGTATTTT,CASSIGGGLSTDTQYF
14,.,TRBJ2-7,TRBV9,.,TGTGCCAGCAGCGGAGACGCCGGGACCTACGAGCAGTACTTC,CASSGDAGTYEQYF
14,.,TRBJ2-2,TRBV6-4,few,TGTGCCAGCAGTGCCACCGGGCCCACCGGGGAGCTGTTTTTT,CASSATGPTGELFF
15,.,TRBJ2-2,TRBV4-3,few,TGCGCCAGCAGCCACTTAGGGCGGATCACCGGGGAGCTGTTTTTT,CASSHLGRITGELFF
14,TRBD1,TRBJ1-1,TRBV6-5,.,TGTGCCAGCAGGCCAGGACAGGGGACCTTTGAAGCTTTCTTT,CASRPGQGTFEAFF
15,.,TRBJ2-7,TRBV6-1,.,TGTGCCAGCAGTGAATTTACAGGGAGCAGCTACGAGCAGTACTTC,CASSEFTGSSYEQYF
12,.,TRBJ2-7,TRBV9,few,TGTGCCAGCAGCGTAGAACAGGGAGATCTGTACTTC,CASSVEQGDLYF
15,.,TRBJ2-1,TRBV5-1,.,TGCGCCAGCAGCTTACAGGACCAGTCCTACAATGAGCAGTTCTTC,CASSLQDQSYNEQFF
13,TRBD2,TRBJ2-1,TRBV6-2/TRBV6-3,few,TGTGCCAGCGGTAGCGGGGTATCATGGGAGCAGTTCTTC,CASGSGVSWEQFF
15,TRBD1,TRBJ1-2,TRBV11-2,.,TGTGCCAGCAGCTTAGACCCGGACAGGCGGCGGGGCTACACCTTC,CASSLDPDRRRGYTF
17,.,TRBJ2-3,TRBV6-5,.,TGTGCCAGCAGTTACTCCCCAGCGCACTCTAGCACAGATACGCAGTATTTT,CASSYSPAHSSTDTQYF